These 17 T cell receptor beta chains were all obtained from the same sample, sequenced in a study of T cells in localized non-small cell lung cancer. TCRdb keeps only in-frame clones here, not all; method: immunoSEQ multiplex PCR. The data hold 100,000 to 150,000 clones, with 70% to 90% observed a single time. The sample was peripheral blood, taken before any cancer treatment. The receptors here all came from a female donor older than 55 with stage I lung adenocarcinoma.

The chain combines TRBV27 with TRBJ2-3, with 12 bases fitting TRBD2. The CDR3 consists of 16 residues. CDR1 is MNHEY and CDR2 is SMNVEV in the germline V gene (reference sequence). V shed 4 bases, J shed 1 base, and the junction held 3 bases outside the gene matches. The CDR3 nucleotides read TGTGCCAGCAGTTACGCTAGCGGGAGGGGCACAGATACGCAGTATTTT. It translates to CASSYASGRGTDTQYF.

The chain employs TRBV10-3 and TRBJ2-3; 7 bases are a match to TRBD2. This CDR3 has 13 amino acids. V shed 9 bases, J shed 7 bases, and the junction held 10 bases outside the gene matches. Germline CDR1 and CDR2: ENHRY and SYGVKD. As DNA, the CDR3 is TGTGCCATAGGGCCAGCGGGATCAAATACGCAGTATTTT. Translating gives CAIGPAGSNTQYF.

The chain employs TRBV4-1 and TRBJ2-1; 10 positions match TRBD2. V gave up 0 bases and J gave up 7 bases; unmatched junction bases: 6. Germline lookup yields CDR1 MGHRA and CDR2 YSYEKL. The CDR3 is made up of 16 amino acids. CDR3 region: CASSQEVAGGSNEQFF. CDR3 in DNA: TGCGCCAGCAGCCAAGAGGTAGCGGGAGGCTCTAATGAGCAGTTCTTC.

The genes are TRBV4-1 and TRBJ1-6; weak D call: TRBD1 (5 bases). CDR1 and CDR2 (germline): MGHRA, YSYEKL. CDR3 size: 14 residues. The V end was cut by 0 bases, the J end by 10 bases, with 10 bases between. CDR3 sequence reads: CASSQDQTVSPLHF. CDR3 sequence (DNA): TGCGCCAGCAGCCAAGATCAGACAGTCTCACCCCTCCACTTT.

CDR3 sequence (DNA): TGTGCCAGCAGCCCACGGGGATCGAGCTCCTACGAGCAGTACTTC. Translated: CASSPRGSSSYEQYF. The chain recombines TRBV28 with TRBJ2-7; TRBD2 might be the D (5 bases). CDR3 length: 15 amino acids. The V gene lost 6 bases and the J gene lost 0 bases, with 15 bases spanning the gap. Germline CDR1 is MDHEN and CDR2 is SYDVKM. The complete variable domain, with remaining parts taken from reference TRBV28 and TRBJ2-7, reads DVKVTQSSRYLVKRTGEKVFLECVQDMDHENMFWYRQDPGLGLRLIYFSYDVKMKEKGDIPEGYSVSREKKERFSLILESASTNQTSMYLCASSPRGSSSYEQYFGPGTRLTVT.

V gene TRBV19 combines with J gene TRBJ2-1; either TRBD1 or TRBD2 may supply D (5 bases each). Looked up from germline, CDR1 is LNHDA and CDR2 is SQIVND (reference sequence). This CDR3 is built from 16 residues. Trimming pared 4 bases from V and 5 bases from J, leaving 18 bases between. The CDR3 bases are TGTGCCAGTAGTACCCCAGGGTCGGGGTCAAACAATGAGCAGTTCTTC. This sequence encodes CASSTPGSGSNNEQFF.

The CDR3 reads CASSFGGLNTEAFF. CDR3 in DNA: TGTGCCAGTAGTTTCGGGGGCTTGAACACTGAAGCTTTCTTT. The chain recombines TRBV19 with TRBJ1-1, with D maybe TRBD1 (6 bases). V lost 5 bases and J lost 0, with 10 bases in between. CDR1 is LNHDA and CDR2 is SQIVND in the germline V gene (reference sequence). The CDR3 is 14 amino acids.

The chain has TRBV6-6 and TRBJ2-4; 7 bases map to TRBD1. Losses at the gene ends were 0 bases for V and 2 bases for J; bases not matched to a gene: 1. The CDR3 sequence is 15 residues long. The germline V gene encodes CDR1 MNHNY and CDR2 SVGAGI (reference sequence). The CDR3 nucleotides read TGTGCCAGCAGTTACTCGACAGGGACCAAAAACATTCAGTACTTC. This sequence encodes CASSYSTGTKNIQYF.

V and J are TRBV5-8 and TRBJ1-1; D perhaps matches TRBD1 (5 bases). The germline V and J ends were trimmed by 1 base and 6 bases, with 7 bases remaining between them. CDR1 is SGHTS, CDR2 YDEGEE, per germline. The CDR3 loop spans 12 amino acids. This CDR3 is CASSLRGAEAFF. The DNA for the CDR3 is TGTGCCAGCAGCTTGAGGGGAGCTGAAGCTTTCTTT.

In DNA form, the CDR3 reads TGTGCCAGCAGTCAAGTTGTCCAAGCTAGCACAGATACGCAGTATTTT. This sequence encodes CASSQVVQASTDTQYF. The chain carries TRBV7-9 and TRBJ2-3, with unresolved D. The germline V gene encodes CDR1 SEHNR and CDR2 FQNEAQ (reference sequence). The ends were cut back, 6 bases at V and 0 bases at J, with 16 bases in the middle. The CDR3 has 16 amino acids.

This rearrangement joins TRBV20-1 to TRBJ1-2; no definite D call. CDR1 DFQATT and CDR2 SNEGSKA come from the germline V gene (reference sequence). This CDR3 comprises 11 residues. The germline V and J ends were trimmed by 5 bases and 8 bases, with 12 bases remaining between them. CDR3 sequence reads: CSASTSTGYTF. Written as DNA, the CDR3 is TGCAGTGCTTCGACTTCAACCGGCTACACCTTC.

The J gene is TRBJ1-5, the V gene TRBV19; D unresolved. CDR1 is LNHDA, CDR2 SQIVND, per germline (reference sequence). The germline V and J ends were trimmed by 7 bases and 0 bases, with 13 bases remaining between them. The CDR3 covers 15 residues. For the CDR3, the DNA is TGTGCCAGTAAGGAAAGAGAGGATAGCAATCAGCCCCAGCATTTT. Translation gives CASKEREDSNQPQHF.

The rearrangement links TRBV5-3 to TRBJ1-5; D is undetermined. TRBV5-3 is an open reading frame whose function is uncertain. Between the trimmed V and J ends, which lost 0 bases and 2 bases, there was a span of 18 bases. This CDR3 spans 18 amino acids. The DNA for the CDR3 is TGTGCCAGAAGCTTGGCTATTTGCTGGGAGAGGGGCAATCAGCCCCAGCATTTT. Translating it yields CARSLAICWERGNQPQHF.

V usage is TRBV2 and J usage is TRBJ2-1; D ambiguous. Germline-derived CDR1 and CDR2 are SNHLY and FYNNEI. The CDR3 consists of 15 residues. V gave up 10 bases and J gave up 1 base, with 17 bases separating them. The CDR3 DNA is TGTGCCAACCCAGGTAGCCTTAAGTCCTACAATGAGCAGTTCTTC. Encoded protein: CANPGSLKSYNEQFF.

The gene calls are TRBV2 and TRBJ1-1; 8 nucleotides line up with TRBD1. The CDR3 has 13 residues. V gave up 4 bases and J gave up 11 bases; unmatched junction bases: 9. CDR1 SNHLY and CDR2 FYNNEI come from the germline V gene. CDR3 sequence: CASSAGQGRLAFF. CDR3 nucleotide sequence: TGTGCCAGCAGTGCTGGACAGGGAAGGTTGGCTTTCTTT.

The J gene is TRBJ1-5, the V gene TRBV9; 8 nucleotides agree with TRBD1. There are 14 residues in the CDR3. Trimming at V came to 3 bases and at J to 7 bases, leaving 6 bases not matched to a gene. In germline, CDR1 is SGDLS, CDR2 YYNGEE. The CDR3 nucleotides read TGTGCCAGCAGCGAAGAACAGGGGGGACAGCCCCAGCATTTT. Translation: CASSEEQGGQPQHF.

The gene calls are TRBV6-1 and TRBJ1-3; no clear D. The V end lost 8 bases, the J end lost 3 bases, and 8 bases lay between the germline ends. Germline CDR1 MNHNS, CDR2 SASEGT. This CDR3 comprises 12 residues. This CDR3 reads CASGDFGNTIYF. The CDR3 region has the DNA TGTGCCAGCGGGGATTTTGGAAACACCATATATTTT.